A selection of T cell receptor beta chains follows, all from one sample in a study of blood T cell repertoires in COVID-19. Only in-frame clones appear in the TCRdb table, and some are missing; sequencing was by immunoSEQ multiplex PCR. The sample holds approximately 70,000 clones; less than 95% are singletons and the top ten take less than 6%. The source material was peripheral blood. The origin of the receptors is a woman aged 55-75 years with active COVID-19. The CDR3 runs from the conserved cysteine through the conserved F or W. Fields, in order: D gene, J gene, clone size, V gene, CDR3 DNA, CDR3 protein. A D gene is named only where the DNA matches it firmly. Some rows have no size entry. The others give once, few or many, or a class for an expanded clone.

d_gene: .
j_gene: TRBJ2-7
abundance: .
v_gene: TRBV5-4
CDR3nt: TGTGCCAGCAGCCCGGGGGGGACAGTGAACTACGAGCAGTACTTC
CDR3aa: CASSPGGTVNYEQYF

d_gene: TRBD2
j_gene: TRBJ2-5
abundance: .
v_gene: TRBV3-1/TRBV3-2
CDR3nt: TGTGCCAGCAGCCAAGTCAATAGCGGGAGGGTGGAGACCCAGTACTTC
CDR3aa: CASSQVNSGRVETQYF

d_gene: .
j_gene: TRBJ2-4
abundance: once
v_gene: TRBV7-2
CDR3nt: TGTGCCAGCAGCTTAGTCGCGGCAGGGAAAAACATTCAGTACTTC
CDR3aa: CASSLVAAGKNIQYF

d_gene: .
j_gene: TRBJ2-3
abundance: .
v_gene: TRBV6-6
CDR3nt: TGTGCCAGCAGTTACTGGCGCACAGATACGCAGTATTTT
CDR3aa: CASSYWRTDTQYF

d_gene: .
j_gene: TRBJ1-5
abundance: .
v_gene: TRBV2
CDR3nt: TGTGCCAGCAGCGCCCAGAGCAATCAGCCCCAGCATTTT
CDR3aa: CASSAQSNQPQHF

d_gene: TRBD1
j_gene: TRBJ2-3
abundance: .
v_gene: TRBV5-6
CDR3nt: TGTGCCAGCAGCTTCCCTGGACAGGGGAGGGATACGCAGTATTTT
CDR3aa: CASSFPGQGRDTQYF

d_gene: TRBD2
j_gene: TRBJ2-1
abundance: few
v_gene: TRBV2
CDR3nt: TGTGCCAGCAGCTACCCTAGCGGTTTGGTGAATGAGCAGTTCTTC
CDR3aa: CASSYPSGLVNEQFF

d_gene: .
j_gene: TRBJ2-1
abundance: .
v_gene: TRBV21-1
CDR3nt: TGTGCCAGCAGCAAGAGGGTTAGCGGGACTAGGGCTTACAATGAGCAGTTCTTC
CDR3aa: CASSKRVSGTRAYNEQFF

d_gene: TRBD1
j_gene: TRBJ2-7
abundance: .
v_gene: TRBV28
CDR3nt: TGTGCCAGCAGTTTATGGACGATGACAGGGGGGGAAAACGAGCAGTACTTC
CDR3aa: CASSLWTMTGGENEQYF

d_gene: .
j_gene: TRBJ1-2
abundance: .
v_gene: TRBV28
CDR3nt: TGTGCCAGCAGCCTTTCCTCCACTCGCCGTGGCTACACCTTC
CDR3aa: CASSLSSTRRGYTF

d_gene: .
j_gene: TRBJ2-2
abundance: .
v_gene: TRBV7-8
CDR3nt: TGTGCCAGCAGCTTAGTGATAGTCTCCGCCGGGGAGCTGTTTTTT
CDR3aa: CASSLVIVSAGELFF

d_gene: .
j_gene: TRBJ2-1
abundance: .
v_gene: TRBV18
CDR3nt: TGTGCCAGCTCACCACCCAACCAGGGCGACAATGAGCAGTTCTTC
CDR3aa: CASSPPNQGDNEQFF

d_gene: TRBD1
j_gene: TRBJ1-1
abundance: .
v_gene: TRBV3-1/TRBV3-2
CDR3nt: TGTGCCAGCAGCCCTCATATCAAGCGCCGGGACAGGGCTATGAACACTGAAGCTTTCTTT
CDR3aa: CASSPHIKRRDRAMNTEAFF

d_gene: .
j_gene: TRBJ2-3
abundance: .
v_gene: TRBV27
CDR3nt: TGTGCCAGCAGTCGGCTAGCACCGGGCGATACGCAGTATTTT
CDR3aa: CASSRLAPGDTQYF

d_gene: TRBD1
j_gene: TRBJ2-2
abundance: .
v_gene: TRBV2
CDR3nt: TGTGCCAGCAGGCTCCAGGGGGCCGGGGAGCTGTTTTTT
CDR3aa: CASRLQGAGELFF

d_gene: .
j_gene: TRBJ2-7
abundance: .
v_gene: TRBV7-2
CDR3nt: TGTGCCAGCAGCTTAGAGGTTAGGGGTGGCGAGCAGTACTTC
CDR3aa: CASSLEVRGGEQYF

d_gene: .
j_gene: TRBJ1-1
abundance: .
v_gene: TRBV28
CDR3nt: TGTGCCAGCAGTTTGGCTTACACTGAAGCTTTCTTT
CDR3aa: CASSLAYTEAFF

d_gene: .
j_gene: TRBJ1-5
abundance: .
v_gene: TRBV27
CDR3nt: TGTGCCAGCAGTTTAGGGGGCGAGGGTCAGCCCCAGCATTTT
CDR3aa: CASSLGGEGQPQHF

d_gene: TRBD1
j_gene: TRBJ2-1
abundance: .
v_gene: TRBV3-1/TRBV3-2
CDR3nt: TGTGCCAGCAGCCAAGCCGGGACAGGGTTGAATGAGCAGTTCTTC
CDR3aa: CASSQAGTGLNEQFF

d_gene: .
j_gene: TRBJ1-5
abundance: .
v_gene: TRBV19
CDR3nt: TGTGCCGGAGGGCAAAATCAGCCCCAGCATTTT
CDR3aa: CAGGQNQPQHF

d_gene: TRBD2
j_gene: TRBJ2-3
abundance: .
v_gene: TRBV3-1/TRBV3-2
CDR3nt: TGTGCCAGCAGCCAAGCCGTGTGGCTAGCGGGAGCAGATACGCAGTATTTT
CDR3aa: CASSQAVWLAGADTQYF

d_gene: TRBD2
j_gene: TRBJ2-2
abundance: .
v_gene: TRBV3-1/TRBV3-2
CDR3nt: TGTGCCAGCAGCATTTCCGGGACTAGCTACACCGGGGAGCTGTTTTTT
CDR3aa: CASSISGTSYTGELFF

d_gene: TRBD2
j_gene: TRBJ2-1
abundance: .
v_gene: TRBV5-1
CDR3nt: TGCGCCAGCAGCTTGGTGGTCGTTAGCGGGAGTTATGAGCAGTTCTTC
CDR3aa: CASSLVVVSGSYEQFF

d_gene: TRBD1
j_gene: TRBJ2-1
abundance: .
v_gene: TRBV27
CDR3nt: TGTGCCAGCAGTTCCCGGGACAGCTACAATGAGCAGTTCTTC
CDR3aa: CASSSRDSYNEQFF

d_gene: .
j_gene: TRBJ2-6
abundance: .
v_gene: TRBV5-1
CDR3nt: TGCGCCAGCAGCCCCGGACAGTTTCCTGGGGCCAACGTCCTGACTTTC
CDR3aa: CASSPGQFPGANVLTF

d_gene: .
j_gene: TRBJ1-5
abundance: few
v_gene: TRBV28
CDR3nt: TGTGCCAGCAGTGGACGGGGGAGGGGCAATCAGCCCCAGCATTTT
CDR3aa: CASSGRGRGNQPQHF

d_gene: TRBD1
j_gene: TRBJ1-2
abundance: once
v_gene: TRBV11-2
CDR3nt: TGTGCCAGCAGCTTAACGGGACAGCCCCTCTATGGCTACACCTTC
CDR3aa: CASSLTGQPLYGYTF

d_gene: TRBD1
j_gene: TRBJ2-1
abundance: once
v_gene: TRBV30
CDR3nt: TGTGCCTTGAGGACAGGGCCCTACAATGAGCAGTTCTTC
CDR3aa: CALRTGPYNEQFF

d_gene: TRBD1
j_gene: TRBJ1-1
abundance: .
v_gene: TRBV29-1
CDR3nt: TGCAGCCAGGACAGGGGACAAGCTTTCTTT
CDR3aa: CSQDRGQAFF

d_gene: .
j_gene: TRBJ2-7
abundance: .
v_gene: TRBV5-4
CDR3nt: TGTGCCAGCAGCTTGGTTGGCCAGACCTACGAGCAGTACTTC
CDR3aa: CASSLVGQTYEQYF

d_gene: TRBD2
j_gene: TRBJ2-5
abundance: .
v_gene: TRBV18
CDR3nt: TGTGCCAGCTCACCTGGACTAGGCGAGACCCAGTACTTC
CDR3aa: CASSPGLGETQYF

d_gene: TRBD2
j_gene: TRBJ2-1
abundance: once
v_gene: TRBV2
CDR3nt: TGTGCCAGGACCGGATCTCCGGGGGGGGAGCAGTTCTTC
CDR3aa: CARTGSPGGEQFF

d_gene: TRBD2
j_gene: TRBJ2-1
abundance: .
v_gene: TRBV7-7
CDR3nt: TGTGCTAGCAGCAGCGGGACGAGCTCCTACAATGAGCAGTTCTTC
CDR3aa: CASSSGTSSYNEQFF

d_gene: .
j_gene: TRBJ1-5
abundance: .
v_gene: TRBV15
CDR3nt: TGTGCCACCAGCAGAGTAAGACCGGGACTCATTTACAATCAGCCCCAGCATTTT
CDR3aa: CATSRVRPGLIYNQPQHF

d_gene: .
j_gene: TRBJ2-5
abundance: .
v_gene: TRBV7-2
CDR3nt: TGTGCCAGCAGCTTTAAAAGCGATAAGACCCAGTACTTC
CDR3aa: CASSFKSDKTQYF

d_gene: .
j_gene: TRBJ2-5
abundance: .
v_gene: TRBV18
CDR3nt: TGTGCCAGCTCACCGAGTTTCCAAGAGACCCAGTACTTC
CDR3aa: CASSPSFQETQYF

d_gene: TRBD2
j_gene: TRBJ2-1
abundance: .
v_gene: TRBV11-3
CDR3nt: TGTGCCAGCAGCTTAGTCTCTAGCGGGAGGGAGGAGCAGTTCTTC
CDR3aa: CASSLVSSGREEQFF

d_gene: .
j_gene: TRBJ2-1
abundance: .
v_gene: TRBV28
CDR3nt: TGTGCCAGCACTCCTTTAGGGGGTCCCTACCACAATGAGCAGTTCTTC
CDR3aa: CASTPLGGPYHNEQFF

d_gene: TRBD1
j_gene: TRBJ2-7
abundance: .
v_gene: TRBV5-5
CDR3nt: TGTGCCAGCAGCACCCGAGGGGGACAGGGGGTTGGCGAGCAGTACTTC
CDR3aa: CASSTRGGQGVGEQYF

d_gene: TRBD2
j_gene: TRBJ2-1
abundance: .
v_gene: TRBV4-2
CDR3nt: TGTGCCAGCAGCCAAGCAGTACACGCTAGCGGAACCCTAAGCTCCTACAATGAGCAGTTCTTC
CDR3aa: CASSQAVHASGTLSSYNEQFF

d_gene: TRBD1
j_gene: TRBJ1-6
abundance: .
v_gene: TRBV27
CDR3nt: TGTGCCAGCAACCTAGGGGGACAGGCGGCTTCACCCCTCCACTTT
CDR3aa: CASNLGGQAASPLHF

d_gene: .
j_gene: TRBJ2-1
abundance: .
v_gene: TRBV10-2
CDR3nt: TGCGCCAGCAGTTTGACTAGACACCGGGAGCAGTTCTTC
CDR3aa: CASSLTRHREQFF

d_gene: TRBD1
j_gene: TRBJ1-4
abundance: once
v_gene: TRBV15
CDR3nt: TGTGCCACCAGCAGGGACAGGGTCAATGAAAAACTGTTTTTT
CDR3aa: CATSRDRVNEKLFF

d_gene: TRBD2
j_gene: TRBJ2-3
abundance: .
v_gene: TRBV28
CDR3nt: TGTGCCAGCAGACTAGCGGGAGCCGGTACGCAGTATTTT
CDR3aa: CASRLAGAGTQYF

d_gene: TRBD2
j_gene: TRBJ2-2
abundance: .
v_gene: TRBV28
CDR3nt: TGTGCCAGCCGGTCCTTAGCGGGAGGATATTGGGAGCTGTTTTTT
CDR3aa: CASRSLAGGYWELFF

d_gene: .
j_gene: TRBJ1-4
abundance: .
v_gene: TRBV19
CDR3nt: TGTGCCAGCGCGGGGAGAACTAATGAAAAACTGTTTTTT
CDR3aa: CASAGRTNEKLFF

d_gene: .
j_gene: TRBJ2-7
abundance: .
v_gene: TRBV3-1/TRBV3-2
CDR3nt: TGTGCCAGCAGCCAAGGGCCAGGTGTCGAGCAGTACTTC
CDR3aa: CASSQGPGVEQYF

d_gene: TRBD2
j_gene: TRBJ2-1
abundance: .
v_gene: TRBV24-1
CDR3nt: TGTGCCACCAGTCAGCGGCCGGGACTAGCGGGCCGAGGTGAGCAGTTCTTC
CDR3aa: CATSQRPGLAGRGEQFF

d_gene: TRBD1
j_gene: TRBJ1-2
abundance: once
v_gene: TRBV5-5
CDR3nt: TGTGCCAGCAGCTTTCAGGGGGCCGACTATGGCTACACCTTC
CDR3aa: CASSFQGADYGYTF

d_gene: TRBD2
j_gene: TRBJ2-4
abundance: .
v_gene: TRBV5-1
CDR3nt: TGCGCCAGCAGACCCGGACTAGGGGAAAACATTCAGTACTTC
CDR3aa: CASRPGLGENIQYF

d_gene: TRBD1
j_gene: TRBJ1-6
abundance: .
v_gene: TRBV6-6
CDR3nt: TGTGCCAGCAGTACCCCGGGACAGCCAGTCTTCCCCCTCCACTTT
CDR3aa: CASSTPGQPVFPLHF

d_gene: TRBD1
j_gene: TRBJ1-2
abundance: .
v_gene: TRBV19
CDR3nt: TGTGCCAGTAGTGTGATGACCCCTCGGGACAGGGGTGGCTACACCTTC
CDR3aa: CASSVMTPRDRGGYTF

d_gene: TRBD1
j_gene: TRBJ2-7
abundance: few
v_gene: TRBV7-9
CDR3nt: TGTGCCAGCAGCTTCACGGGACAGTCCTACGAGCAGTACTTC
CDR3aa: CASSFTGQSYEQYF

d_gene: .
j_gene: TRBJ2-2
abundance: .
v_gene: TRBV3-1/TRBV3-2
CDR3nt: TGTGCCAGCAGCCCAACCAGGAACACCGGGGAGCTGTTTTTT
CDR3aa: CASSPTRNTGELFF

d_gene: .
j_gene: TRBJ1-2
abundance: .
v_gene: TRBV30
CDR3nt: TGTGCCTGGAGTCGGGGGGACGGTTTCTATGGCTACACCTTC
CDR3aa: CAWSRGDGFYGYTF

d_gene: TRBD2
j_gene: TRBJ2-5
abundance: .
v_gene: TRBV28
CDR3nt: TGTGCCAGCAGCTTTAGCGGGAGGGCCAGGCAAGAGACCCAGTACTTC
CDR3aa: CASSFSGRARQETQYF

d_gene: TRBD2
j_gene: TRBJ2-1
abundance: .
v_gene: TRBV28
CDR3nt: TGTGCCAGCATCCCCGGGACTAGCGGGAGGCCGGGATCCTACAATGAGCAGTTCTTC
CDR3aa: CASIPGTSGRPGSYNEQFF

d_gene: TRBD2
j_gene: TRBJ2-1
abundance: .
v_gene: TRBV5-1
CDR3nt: TGCGCCAGCAGCTTGGGCCTTCTGCGGGAGGTACTCTACAATGAGCAGTTCTTC
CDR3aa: CASSLGLLREVLYNEQFF